This T cell receptor beta chain is drawn from a study of blood T cell repertoires in COVID-19. Overall study context: The samples span acute and convalescent COVID-19 from the United States, Italy and Spain.

V was pared by 0 bases and J by 0 bases, with 7 bases between. The germline V gene has CDR1 SGHRS and CDR2 YFSETQ. The CDR3 totals 16 residues. Sequencing was performed with immunoSEQ multiplex PCR; in TCRdb, only in-frame clones are kept and a portion is missing. The sample includes roughly 250,000 clones, more than 85% of them seen just once. This chain connects TRBV5-1 to TRBJ1-6; unclear D gene. The source material was peripheral blood. This TCR derives from a man aged 30 to 39 with acute or convalescent COVID-19. As DNA, the CDR3 is TGCGCCAGCAGCTTGGGGCGGAGCTCCTATAATTCACCCCTCCACTTT. This sequence encodes CASSLGRSSYNSPLHF.